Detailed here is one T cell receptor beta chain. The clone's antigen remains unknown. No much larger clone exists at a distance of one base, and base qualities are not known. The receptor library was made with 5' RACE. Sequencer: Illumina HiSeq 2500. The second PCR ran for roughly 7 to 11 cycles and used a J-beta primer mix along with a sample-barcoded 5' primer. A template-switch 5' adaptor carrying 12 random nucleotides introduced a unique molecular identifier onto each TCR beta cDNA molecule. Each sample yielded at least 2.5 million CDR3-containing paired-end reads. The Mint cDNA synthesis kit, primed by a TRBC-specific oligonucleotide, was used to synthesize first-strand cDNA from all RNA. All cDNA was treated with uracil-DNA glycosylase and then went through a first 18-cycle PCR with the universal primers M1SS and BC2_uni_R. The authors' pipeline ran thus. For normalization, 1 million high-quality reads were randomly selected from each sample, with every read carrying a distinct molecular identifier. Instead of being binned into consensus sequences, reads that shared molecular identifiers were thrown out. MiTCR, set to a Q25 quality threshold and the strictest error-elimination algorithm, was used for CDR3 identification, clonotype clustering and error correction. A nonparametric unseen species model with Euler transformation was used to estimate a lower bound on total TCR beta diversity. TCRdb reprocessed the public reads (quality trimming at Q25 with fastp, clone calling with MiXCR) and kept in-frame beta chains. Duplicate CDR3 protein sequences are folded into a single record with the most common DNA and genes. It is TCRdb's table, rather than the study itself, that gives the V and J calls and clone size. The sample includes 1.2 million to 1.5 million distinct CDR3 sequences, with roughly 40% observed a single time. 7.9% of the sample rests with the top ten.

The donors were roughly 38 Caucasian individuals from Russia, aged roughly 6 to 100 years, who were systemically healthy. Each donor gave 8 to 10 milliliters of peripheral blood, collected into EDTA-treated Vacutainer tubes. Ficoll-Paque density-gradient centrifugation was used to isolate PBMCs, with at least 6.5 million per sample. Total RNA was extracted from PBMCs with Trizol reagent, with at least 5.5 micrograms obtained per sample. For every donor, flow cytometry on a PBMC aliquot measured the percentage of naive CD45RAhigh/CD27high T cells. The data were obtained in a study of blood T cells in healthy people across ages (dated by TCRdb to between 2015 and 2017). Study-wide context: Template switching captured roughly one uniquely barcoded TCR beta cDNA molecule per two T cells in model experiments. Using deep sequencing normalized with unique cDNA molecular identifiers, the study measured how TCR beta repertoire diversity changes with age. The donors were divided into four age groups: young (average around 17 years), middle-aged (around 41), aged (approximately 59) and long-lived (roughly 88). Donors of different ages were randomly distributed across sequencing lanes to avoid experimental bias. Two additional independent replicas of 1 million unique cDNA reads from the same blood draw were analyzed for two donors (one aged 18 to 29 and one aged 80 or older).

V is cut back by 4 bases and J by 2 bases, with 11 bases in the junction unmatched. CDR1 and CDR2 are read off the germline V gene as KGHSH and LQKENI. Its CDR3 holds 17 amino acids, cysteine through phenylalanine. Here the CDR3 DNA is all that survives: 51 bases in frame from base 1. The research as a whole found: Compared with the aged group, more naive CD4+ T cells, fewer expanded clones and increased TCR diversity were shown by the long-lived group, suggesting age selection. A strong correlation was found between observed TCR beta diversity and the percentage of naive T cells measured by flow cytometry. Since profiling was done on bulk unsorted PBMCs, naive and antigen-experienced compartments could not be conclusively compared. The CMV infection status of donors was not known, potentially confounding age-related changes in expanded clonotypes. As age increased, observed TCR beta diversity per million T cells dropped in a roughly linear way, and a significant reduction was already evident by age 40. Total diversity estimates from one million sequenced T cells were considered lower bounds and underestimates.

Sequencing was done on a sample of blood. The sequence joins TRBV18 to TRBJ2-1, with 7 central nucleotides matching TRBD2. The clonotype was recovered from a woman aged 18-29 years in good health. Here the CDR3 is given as CASSRLLTSFPYNEQFF. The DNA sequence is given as TGTGCCAGCTCACGGCTCTTGACTAGCTTCCCCTACAATGAGCAGTTCTTC.